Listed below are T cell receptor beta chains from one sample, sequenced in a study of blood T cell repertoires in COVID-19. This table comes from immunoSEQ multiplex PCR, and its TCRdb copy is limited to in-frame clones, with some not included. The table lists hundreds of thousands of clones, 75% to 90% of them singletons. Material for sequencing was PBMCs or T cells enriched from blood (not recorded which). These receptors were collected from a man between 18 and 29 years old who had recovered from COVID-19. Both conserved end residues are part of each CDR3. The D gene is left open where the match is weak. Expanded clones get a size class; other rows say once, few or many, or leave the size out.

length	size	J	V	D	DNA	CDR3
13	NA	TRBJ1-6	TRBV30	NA	TGTGCCTGGTCATACAGTAATAATTCACCCCTCCACTTT	CAWSYSNNSPLHF
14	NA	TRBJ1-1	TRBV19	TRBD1	TGTGCCAGCAGAGGACAGGGTGTGAACACTGAAGCTTTCTTT	CASRGQGVNTEAFF
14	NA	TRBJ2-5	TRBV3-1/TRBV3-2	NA	TGTGCCAGCAGCCCGACAGTTAGTGAAGAGACCCAGTACTTC	CASSPTVSEETQYF
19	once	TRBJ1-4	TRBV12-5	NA	TGTGCTAGTGGTCCTCCCAAAGACAGGCCTGGGGACCACAATGAAAAACTGTTTTTT	CASGPPKDRPGDHNEKLFF
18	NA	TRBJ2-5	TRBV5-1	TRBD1	TGCGCCAGCAGCATTGGCCCCCGGGACAGGGGGTACCAAGAGACCCAGTACTTC	CASSIGPRDRGYQETQYF
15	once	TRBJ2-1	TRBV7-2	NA	TGTGCCAGCAGCCAGGACGACAGTTCCTACAATGAGCAGTTCTTC	CASSQDDSSYNEQFF
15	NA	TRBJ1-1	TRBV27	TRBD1	TGTGCCAGCAGTATCCTGTACAGGGGAGGCGCTGAAGCTTTCTTT	CASSILYRGGAEAFF
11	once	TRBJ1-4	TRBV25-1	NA	TGTGCCACCGTCGACAGTGAAAAACTGTTTTTT	CATVDSEKLFF
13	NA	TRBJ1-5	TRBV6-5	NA	TGTGCCAGCAGAGCTCGGGGGGGTCAGCCCCAGCATTTT	CASRARGGQPQHF
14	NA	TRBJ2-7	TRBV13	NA	TGTGCCAGCAGCTTAGGCGCTCGGGGGGCCGAGCAGTACTTC	CASSLGARGAEQYF
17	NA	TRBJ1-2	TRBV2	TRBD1	TGTGCCAGCATCCTAGCAGGGACAGGGTTTTACTTTAACGGCTACACCTTC	CASILAGTGFYFNGYTF
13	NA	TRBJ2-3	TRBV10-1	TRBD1	TGCGCCAGCAGTAGGGGACAGGGAGATACGCAGTATTTT	CASSRGQGDTQYF
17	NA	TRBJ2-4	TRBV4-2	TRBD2	TGTGCCAGCAGCCAAGAGGGGACTAGCGGGGACAAAAACATTCAGTACTTC	CASSQEGTSGDKNIQYF
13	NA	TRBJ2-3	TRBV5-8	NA	TGTGCCAGCGGTTCATTGTCAGCAGATACGCAGTATTTT	CASGSLSADTQYF
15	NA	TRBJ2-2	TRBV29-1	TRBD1	TGCAGCGTTGAAGATCTAAGGACAGGGCGAGGGGAGCTGTTTTTT	CSVEDLRTGRGELFF
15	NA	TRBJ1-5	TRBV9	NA	TGTGCCAGCAGCGAGACAGGCCAAACATTTCAGCCCCAGCATTTT	CASSETGQTFQPQHF
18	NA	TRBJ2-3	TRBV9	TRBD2	TGTGCCAGCAGCGTAGGGATAGCGGGACAACCGCGAACAGATACGCAGTATTTT	CASSVGIAGQPRTDTQYF
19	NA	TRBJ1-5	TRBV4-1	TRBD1	TGCGCCAGCAGCCATCCTCCGGGACAGGGTTCCGTGAGCAATCAGCCCCAGCATTTT	CASSHPPGQGSVSNQPQHF
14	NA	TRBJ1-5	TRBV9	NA	TGTGCCAGCAGCGTATCGGGGGTAGGACAGCCCCAGCATTTT	CASSVSGVGQPQHF
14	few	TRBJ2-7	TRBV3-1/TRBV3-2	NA	TGTGCCAGCAGCCACAGGGGTACCTCCTACGAGCAGTACTTC	CASSHRGTSYEQYF
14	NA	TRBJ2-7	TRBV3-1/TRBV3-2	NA	TGTGCCAGCAGCCAAGAACCGGGGAACTACGAGCAGTACTTC	CASSQEPGNYEQYF
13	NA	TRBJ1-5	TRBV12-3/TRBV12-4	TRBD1	TGTGCCAGCAGTCTGACAGGGGATCAGCCCCAGCATTTT	CASSLTGDQPQHF
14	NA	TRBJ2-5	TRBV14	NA	TGTGCCAGCAGCCAAGGCAGGGACCAAGAGACCCAGTACTTC	CASSQGRDQETQYF
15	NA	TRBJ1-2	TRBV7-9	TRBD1	TGTGCCAGCCGTCCAAATACAGGGGAGGCAGATGGCTACACCTTC	CASRPNTGEADGYTF
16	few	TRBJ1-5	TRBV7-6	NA	TGTGCCAGCAGCTTAGAGGACAGCTTCCTCAATCAGCCCCAGCATTTT	CASSLEDSFLNQPQHF
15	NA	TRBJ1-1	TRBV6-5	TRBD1	TGTGCCAGCACCCCAAGACAGGGGAGGAACACTGAAGCTTTCTTT	CASTPRQGRNTEAFF
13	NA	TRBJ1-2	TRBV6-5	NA	TGTGCCAGCAGCTCGCGCGGGTACTATGGCTACACCTTC	CASSSRGYYGYTF
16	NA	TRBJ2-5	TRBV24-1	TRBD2	TGTGCCACCAGTGATTCTAGCGGGAGGGCCGGAGAGACCCAGTACTTC	CATSDSSGRAGETQYF
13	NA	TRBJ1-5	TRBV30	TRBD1	TGTGCTCGGGACAGGGGACGCAATCAGCCCCAGCATTTT	CARDRGRNQPQHF
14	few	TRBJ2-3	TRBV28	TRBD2	TGTGCCAGCAGTTTTCTAGCGGGCACAGATACGCAGTATTTT	CASSFLAGTDTQYF
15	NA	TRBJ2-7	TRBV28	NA	TGTGCCAGCAGTTCCCCCGGACAAAGCCCCTACGAGCAGTACTTC	CASSSPGQSPYEQYF
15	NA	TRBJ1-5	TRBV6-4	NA	TGTGCCAGCAGTCCGCTCGGGGGGAGCAATCAGCCCCAGCATTTT	CASSPLGGSNQPQHF
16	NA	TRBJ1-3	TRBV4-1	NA	TGCGCCAGCAGCAAAGGTCAGGGTCCCTCTGGAAACACCATATATTTT	CASSKGQGPSGNTIYF
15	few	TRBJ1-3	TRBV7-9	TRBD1	TGTGCCAGCAGCTTACAGACAGGGACTGGAAACACCATATATTTT	CASSLQTGTGNTIYF
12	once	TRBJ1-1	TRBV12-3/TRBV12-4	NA	TGTGCCACCACCTCCTATGGTACTGAAGCTTTCTTT	CATTSYGTEAFF
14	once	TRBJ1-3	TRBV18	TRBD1	TGTGCCAGCTCACCGACAGGGAACGGAAACACCATATATTTT	CASSPTGNGNTIYF